This entry concerns a single TCR beta chain. In the original analysis: Nucleated cell counts were estimated from reference gene primer amplification. Clones were read by immunoSEQ multiplex PCR, and TCRdb kept only the in-frame ones, dropping some. The V and J calls and clone size were taken over from that table, and D and trimming were inferred from the DNA. The sample lists around 500,000 clones; approximately 87% were seen once. The record originates from a study of blood T cell repertoires in COVID-19. The germline gives CDR1 LNHDA, CDR2 SQIVND (reference sequence). This CDR3 comprises 12 residues. V was shortened by 0 bases and J by 11 bases, with 10 bases between the two germline ends.

The sample taken for sequencing was PBMCs or T cells enriched from blood (not recorded which). V is TRBV19 and J is TRBJ1-1, with a possible D match to TRBD1 (6 bases). The TCR was taken from a woman aged 40 to 55 who had recovered from COVID-19. DNA for the CDR3: TGTGCCAGTAGTATAGATTACAGGGATGCTTTCTTT. It encodes CASSIDYRDAFF.